This T cell receptor (beta chain) originates from a study of shared clonotypes between healthy human individuals. Broader study findings: When naive CD4 clonotypes were compared across a few donors, approximately 5% were shared.

Assay: immunoSEQ multiplex PCR; the TCRdb copy retains only in-frame clones and omits some. The sample contains roughly 760,000 clones, 74% of which appear only once. In the CD4+ fraction, cells were divided into CD45RA+ naive and CD45RA-negative memory subsets. Of note for this clone: What it binds is unknown.

This CDR3 spans 12 amino acids. V lost 6 bases to trimming and J lost 4 bases, with 9 bases between them. The germline V gene has CDR1 MDHEN and CDR2 SYDVKM. The chain recombines TRBV28 with TRBJ2-5; no clear D gene. The sequence was collected from a woman aged 30 to 39 in good health. The material sequenced was memory CD4+ T cells sorted from blood. The subset: CD45RA-negative fraction. CDR3: CASRIEPETQYF. In DNA form, the CDR3 reads TGTGCCAGCAGGATAGAACCAGAGACCCAGTACTTC.